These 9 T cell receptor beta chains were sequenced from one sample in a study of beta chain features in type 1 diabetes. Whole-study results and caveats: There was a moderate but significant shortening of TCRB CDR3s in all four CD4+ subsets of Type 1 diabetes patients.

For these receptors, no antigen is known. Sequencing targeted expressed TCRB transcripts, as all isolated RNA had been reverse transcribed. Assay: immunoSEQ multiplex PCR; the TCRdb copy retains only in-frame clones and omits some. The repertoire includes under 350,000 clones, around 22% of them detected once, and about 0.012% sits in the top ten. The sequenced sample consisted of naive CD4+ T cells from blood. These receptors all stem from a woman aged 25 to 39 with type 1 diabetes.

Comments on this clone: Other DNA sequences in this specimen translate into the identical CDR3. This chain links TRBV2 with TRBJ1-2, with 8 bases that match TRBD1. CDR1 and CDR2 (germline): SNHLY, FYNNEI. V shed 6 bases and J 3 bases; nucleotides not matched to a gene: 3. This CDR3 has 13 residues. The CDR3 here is CASSAQGDYGYTF. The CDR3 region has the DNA TGTGCCAGCAGCGCACAGGGGGACTATGGCTACACCTTC.

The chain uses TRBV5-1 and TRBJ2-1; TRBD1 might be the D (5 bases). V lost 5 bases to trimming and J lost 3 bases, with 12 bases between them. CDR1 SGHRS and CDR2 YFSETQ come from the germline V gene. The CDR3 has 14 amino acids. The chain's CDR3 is CASSSGQSYNEQFF. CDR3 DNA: TGCGCCAGCAGTTCTGGACAAAGCTACAATGAGCAGTTCTTC.

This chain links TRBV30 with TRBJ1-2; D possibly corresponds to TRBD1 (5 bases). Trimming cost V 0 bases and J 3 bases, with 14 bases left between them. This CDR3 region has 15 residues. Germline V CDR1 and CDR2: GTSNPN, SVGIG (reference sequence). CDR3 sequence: CAWSVLPGPHYGYTF. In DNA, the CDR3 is TGTGCCTGGAGTGTATTGCCAGGGCCCCACTATGGCTACACCTTC.

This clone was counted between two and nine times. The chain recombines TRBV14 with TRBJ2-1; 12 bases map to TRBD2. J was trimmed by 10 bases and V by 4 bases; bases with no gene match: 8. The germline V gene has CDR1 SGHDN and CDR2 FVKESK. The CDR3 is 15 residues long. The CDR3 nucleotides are TGTGCCAGCAGCCGCGGACTAGCGGGACCCCTGGAGCAGTTCTTC. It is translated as CASSRGLAGPLEQFF.

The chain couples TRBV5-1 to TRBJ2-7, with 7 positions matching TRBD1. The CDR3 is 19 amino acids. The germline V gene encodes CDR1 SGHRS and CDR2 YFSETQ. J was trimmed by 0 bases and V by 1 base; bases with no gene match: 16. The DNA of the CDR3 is TGCGCCAGCAGCTTGCAAGATAACAGGGGCCCTCTTAACTCCTACGAGCAGTACTTC. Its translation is CASSLQDNRGPLNSYEQYF.

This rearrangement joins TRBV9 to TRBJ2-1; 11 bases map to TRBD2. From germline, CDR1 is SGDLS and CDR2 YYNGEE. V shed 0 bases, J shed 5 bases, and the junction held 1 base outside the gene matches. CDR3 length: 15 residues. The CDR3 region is CASSVALAGDNEQFF. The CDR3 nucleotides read TGTGCCAGCAGCGTAGCACTAGCGGGAGACAATGAGCAGTTCTTC.

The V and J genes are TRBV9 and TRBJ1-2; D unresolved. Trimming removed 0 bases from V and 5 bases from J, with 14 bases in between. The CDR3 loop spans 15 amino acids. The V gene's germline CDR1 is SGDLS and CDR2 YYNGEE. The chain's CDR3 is CASSVGPDEGYGYTF. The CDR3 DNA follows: TGTGCCAGCAGCGTAGGACCCGACGAGGGTTATGGCTACACCTTC.

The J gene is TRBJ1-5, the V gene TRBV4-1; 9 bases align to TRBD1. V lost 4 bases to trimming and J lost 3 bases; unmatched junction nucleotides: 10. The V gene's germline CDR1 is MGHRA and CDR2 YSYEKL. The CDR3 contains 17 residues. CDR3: CASSRLPRTGDNQPQHF. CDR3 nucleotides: TGCGCCAGCAGCCGACTCCCCCGGACAGGGGACAATCAGCCCCAGCATTTT.

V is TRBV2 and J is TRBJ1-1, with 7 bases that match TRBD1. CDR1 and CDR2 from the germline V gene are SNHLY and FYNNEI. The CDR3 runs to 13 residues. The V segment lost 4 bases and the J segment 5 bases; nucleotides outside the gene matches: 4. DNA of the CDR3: TGTGCCAGCAGTGGACAGGGACGGACTGAAGCTTTCTTT. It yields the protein CASSGQGRTEAFF.